The 8 T cell receptor beta chains below come from one sample, sequenced in a study of blood T cell repertoires in COVID-19 (TCRdb year 2020). The method behind the library was the immunoSEQ multiplex PCR assay. The table comes from immuneACCESS by way of TCRdb, which keeps in-frame sequences with V and J called. Part of the clones is missing from these tables; in studies checked, under half for an unresolved V gene and the rest for unknown reasons. The sample table holds 100,000 to 150,000 clones, of which roughly 83% were seen once. In total, the top ten clones hold around 5% of the sample. Sequencing was done on a sample of peripheral blood. All receptors come from a human donor in a cohort sampled during active COVID-19.

The sample holds a few counts of this clone. The chain combines TRBV7-2 with TRBJ2-7, with 14 bases matching TRBD2. The CDR3 has 15 residues. Unmatched junction bases numbered 5, after V lost 4 bases and J lost 6 bases. Germline V lookup: CDR1 SGHTA, CDR2 FQGNSA. The CDR3 nucleotides are TGTGCCAGCAGCTGGACTAGCGGGAGGCCCGGCGAGCAGTACTTC. Amino acids: CASSWTSGRPGEQYF.

This chain connects TRBV27 to TRBJ2-1; the D is unclear. The V end lost 3 bases, the J end lost 4 bases, and 10 bases lay between the germline ends. Germline values: CDR1 MNHEY, CDR2 SMNVEV (reference sequence). CDR3 length equals 14 residues. The CDR3, as DNA: TGTGCCAGCAGTTTTCAGTCTCAGTACAATGAGCAGTTCTTC. As protein: CASSFQSQYNEQFF.

The CDR3 loop is CASSLGQRQPQHF. CDR3 sequence (DNA): TGTGCCAGCAGTCTGGGACAGCGCCAGCCCCAGCATTTT. The rearrangement links TRBV13 to TRBJ1-5, with 7 positions matching TRBD1. Trimming took 6 bases from V and 7 from J; bases not matched to a gene: 6. Germline-derived CDR1 and CDR2 are PRHDT and FYEKMQ (reference sequence). The CDR3 spans 13 residues. The whole variable domain, remainder taken from reference TRBV13 and TRBJ1-5, is AAGVIQSPRHLIKEKRETATLKCYPIPRHDTVYWYQQGPGQDPQFLISFYEKMQSDKGSIPDRFSAQQFSDYHSELNMSSLELGDSALYFCASSLGQRQPQHFGDGTRLSIL.

This chain connects TRBV5-4 to TRBJ1-1; tentatively, D is TRBD1 (5 bases). The germline V gene has CDR1 SGHNT and CDR2 YYREEE (reference sequence). The CDR3 consists of 15 residues. The V end was cut by 3 bases, the J end by 1 base, with 13 bases between. The CDR3 bases are TGTGCCAGCAGCTCAGGGATTCTGGGGAACACTGAAGCTTTCTTT. Its protein product is CASSSGILGNTEAFF.

The genes are TRBV6-6 and TRBJ1-2; 8 bases fit TRBD1. V was pared by 5 bases and J by 2 bases, with 4 bases of the junction left unmatched. The CDR3 has 14 amino acids. Germline V lookup: CDR1 MNHNY, CDR2 SVGAGI (reference sequence). The CDR3 coding sequence is TGTGCCAGCAGTGCCCGGACAGGGAACTATGGCTACACCTTC. Encoded protein: CASSARTGNYGYTF.

The genes are TRBV11-1 and TRBJ2-5; 8 nucleotides line up with TRBD2. CDR3 length: 16 residues. J lost 4 bases, V lost 4 bases, and 11 bases had no gene match. Per the germline V gene, CDR1 is SGHAT and CDR2 is FQDESV (reference sequence). In nucleotides, the CDR3 is TGTGCCAGCAGCTCCCCCGGCTCCAGCGGGAGAGAGACCCAGTACTTC. Protein product: CASSSPGSSGRETQYF.

This chain connects TRBV19 to TRBJ2-5; TRBD1 matches 7 bases. Germline CDR1 LNHDA, CDR2 SQIVND (reference sequence). The CDR3 is made up of 14 amino acids. J was trimmed by 3 bases and V by 5 bases; bases with no gene match: 6. CDR3 bases: TGTGCCAGTAGTCACCAGGGGACAGAAGAGACCCAGTACTTC. It yields the protein CASSHQGTEETQYF.

This chain connects TRBV27 to TRBJ1-1, with D tentatively TRBD1 (6 bases). Germline V lookup: CDR1 MNHEY, CDR2 SMNVEV (reference sequence). Trimming pared 3 bases from V and 5 bases from J, leaving 22 bases between. CDR3 length: 17 residues. The chain's CDR3 is CASSFGQGFSWRTEAFF. The CDR3 DNA follows: TGTGCCAGCAGTTTCGGGCAGGGGTTCTCATGGCGGACTGAAGCTTTCTTT.